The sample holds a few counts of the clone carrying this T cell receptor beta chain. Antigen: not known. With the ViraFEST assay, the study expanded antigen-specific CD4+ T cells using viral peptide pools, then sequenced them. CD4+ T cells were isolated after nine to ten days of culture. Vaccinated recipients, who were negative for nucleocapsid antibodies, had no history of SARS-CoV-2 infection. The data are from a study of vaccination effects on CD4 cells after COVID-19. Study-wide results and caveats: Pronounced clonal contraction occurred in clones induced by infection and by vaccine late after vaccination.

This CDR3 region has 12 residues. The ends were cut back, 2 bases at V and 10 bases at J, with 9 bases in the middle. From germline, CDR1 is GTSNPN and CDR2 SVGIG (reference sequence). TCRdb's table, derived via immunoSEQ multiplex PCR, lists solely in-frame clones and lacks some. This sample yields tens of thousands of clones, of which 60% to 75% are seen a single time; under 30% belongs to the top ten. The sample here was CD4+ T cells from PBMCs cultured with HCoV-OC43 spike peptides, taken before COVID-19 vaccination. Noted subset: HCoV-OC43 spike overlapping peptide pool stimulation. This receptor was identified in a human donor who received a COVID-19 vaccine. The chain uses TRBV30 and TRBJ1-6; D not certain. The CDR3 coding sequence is TGTGCCTGGAGTCTAGGGAAATCACCCCTCCACTTT. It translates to CAWSLGKSPLHF. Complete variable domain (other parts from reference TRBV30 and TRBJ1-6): SQTIHQWPATLVQPVGSPLSLECTVEGTSNPNLYWYRQAAGRGLQLLFYSVGIGQISSEVPQNLSASRPQDRQFILSSKKLLLSDSGFYLCAWSLGKSPLHFGNGTRLTVT.